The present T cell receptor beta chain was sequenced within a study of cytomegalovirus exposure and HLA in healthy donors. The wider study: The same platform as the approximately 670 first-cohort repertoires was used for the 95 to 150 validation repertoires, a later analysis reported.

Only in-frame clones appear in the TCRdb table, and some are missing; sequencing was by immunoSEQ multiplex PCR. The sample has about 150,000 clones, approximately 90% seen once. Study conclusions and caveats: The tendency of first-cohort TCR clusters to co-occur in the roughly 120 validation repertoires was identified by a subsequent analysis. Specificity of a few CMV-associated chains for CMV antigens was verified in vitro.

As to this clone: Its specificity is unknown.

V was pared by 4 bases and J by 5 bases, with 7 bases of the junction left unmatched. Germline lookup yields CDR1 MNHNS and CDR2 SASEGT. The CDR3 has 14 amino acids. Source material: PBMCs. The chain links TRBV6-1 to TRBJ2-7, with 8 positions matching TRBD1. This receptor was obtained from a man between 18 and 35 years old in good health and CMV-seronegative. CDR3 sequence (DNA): TGTGCCAGCAGTGGGGGGGACAGGTTCCACGAGCAGTACGTC. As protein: CASSGGDRFHEQYV.